The sequence of this T cell receptor beta chain was determined in a study of shared clonotypes between healthy human individuals. Study as a whole: Each donor contributed plates that comprised three CD4 naive, three CD4 memory, two CD8 naive and one CD8 memory. Whole-study findings and limits: Since donors were few, the genetic and exposure-history diversity represented was limited.

The study separated CD4+ cells into CD45RA+ naive and CD45RA-negative memory subsets. Worth noting for this clone: Antigen: not known.

The protocol was immunoSEQ multiplex PCR, while the TCRdb copy is restricted to in-frame clones and leaves out a portion. The table lists some 1,100,000 clones, 75% to 80% of them singletons. The sequencing sample was made of memory CD4+ T cells from PBMCs. Subset in this sample: CD45RA-negative fraction. The source is a man aged 18 to 30 in good health. Some clones in this sample may be carry-over from other donors' samples.

The CDR3 is CASTPDRVGQPQHF. The CDR3 DNA sequence: TGTGCCAGCACCCCGGACAGGGTGGGTCAGCCCCAGCATTTT. The chain links TRBV2 to TRBJ1-5; 8 positions agree with TRBD1. The trim removed 7 bases at V and 6 bases at J, leaving 8 bases unmatched. The length of the CDR3 is 14 residues. Germline lookup yields CDR1 SNHLY and CDR2 FYNNEI. The whole variable domain, filled in from reference TRBV2 and TRBJ1-5, reads EPEVTQTPSHQVTQMGQEVILRCVPISNHLYFYWYRQILGQKVEFLVSFYNNEISEKSEIFDDQFSVERPDGSNFTLKIRSTKLEDSAMYFCASTPDRVGQPQHFGDGTRLSIL.